This TCR beta chain was recorded in a study of blood T cell repertoires in COVID-19. In the study overall: The samples span acute and convalescent COVID-19 from the United States, Italy and Spain. T cells, B-cell-depleted T cells, or PBMCs provided the cDNA or gDNA that served as material.

In the original workflow: Nucleated cell counts were estimated from reference gene primer amplification. Only in-frame clones appear in the TCRdb table, and some are missing; sequencing was by immunoSEQ multiplex PCR. V, J and clone size are taken as reported in that table, and D and trimming were inferred from the DNA itself. The profile shows 330,000 or so clones, around nine tenths of them singletons. This clone was recorded only once. This CDR3 spans 11 amino acids. The ends were cut back, 9 bases at V and 2 bases at J, with 5 bases in the middle. Germline V gene sequence: CDR1 LNHDA, CDR2 SQIVND (reference sequence). Seattle cases were enrolled at active infection and followed longitudinally.

This chain joins TRBV19 and TRBJ2-1; D is possibly TRBD2 (5 bases). The sample comprised peripheral blood. The origin of this receptor is a woman aged 60 to 75 with COVID-19, enrolled during active disease. The CDR3 DNA reads as TGTGCCAGCGGGGCCTACAATGAGCAGTTCTTC. Translation: CASGAYNEQFF.